This T cell receptor (beta chain) was recovered during a study of T cells in Graves' hyperthyroidism and ophthalmopathy. RNA transcripts served as the template for amplifying TCR beta CDR3 regions. Carried out on the TCR CDR3, a first-round RT-PCR used the HTBI primer set. TCRdb fed the multiplex PCR reads into MiXCR, producing one record per CDR3 protein. The sample shows 350,000 to 450,000 distinct CDR3 sequences, approximately 18% of them seen only once. Uncontrolled infection, other autoimmune disease, pregnancy or lactation barred patients from enrollment. Diagnoses were made from clinical symptoms, serum measures (thyroxine and TRAb), thyroid ultrasound and orbital computed tomography. The authors took PBMCs from roughly 10 ml fresh peripheral blood. The length of the CDR3 is 14 residues. Germline V gene data show CDR1 as LNHDA and CDR2 as SQIVND (reference sequence). With 1 base clipped from V and 8 bases from J, the junction kept 5 bases outside the gene matches.

Ten or more counts support this clonotype. Specimen: blood. This receptor was taken from a woman aged 25 to 45 with Graves' hyperthyroidism that later progressed to Graves' ophthalmopathy. The chain links TRBV19 to TRBJ2-1; 7 nucleotides align to TRBD1. CDR3 nucleotides: TGTGCCAGTAGTATAGGGAACAGGGGACATGAGCAGTTCTTC. The encoded protein is CASSIGNRGHEQFF.